This T cell receptor beta chain was sequenced during a study of beta chain features in type 1 diabetes. Study outcomes and limitations: Amplification by PCR could prefer shorter templates, with the same effect in patients and controls.

Per donor, one heparinised blood draw averaged about 100 mL. Without exception, sorted populations had purity beyond 98%. This CDR3 has 14 residues. Germline V gene lookup returns CDR1 GTSNPN and CDR2 SVGIG (reference sequence). V was clipped by 3 bases and J by 6 bases; unmatched bases: 9. This clone was counted only a few times. What it recognizes is unknown. Since all of the isolated RNA was reverse transcribed, expressed TCRB transcripts were what got sequenced. Sequencing used immunoSEQ multiplex PCR; TCRdb keeps in-frame clones, though not all of them. The sample yields approximately 340,000 clones, about 14% seen once.

The chain has TRBV30 and TRBJ1-1; 8 positions match TRBD1. The receptor comes from a woman between 18 and 29 years old in good health. Specimen: naive CD4+ T cells from blood. CDR3 DNA: TGTGCCTGGAGGCGGACAGGGACTCTATCTGAAGCTTTCTTT. It codes for CAWRRTGTLSEAFF.